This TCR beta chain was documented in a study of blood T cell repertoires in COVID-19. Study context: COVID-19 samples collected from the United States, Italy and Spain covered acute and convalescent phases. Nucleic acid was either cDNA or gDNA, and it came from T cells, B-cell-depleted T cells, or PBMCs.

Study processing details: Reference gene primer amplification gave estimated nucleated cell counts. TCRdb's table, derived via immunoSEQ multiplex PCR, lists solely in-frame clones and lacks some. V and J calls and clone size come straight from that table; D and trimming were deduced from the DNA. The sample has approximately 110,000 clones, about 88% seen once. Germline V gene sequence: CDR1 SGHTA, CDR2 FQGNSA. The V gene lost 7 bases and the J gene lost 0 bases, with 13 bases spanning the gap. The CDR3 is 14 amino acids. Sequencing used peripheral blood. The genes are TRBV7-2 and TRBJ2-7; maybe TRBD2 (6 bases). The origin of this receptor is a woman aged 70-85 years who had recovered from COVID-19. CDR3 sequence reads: CASTPTSISYEQYF. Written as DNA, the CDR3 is TGTGCCAGCACCCCAACTAGCATCTCCTACGAGCAGTACTTC.